This T cell receptor (beta chain) appears in the sequencing data of a study of shared clonotypes between healthy human individuals. Study conclusions and caveats: A generally larger estimated richness was seen in naive subsets than in memory subsets. It was observed that 5% to 6% of naive CD4 clonotypes were shared across several donors.

V shed 6 bases, J shed 10 bases, and the junction held 7 bases outside the gene matches. The CDR3 totals 13 residues. Germline V gene data show CDR1 as MRHNA and CDR2 as SNTAGT. Method: immunoSEQ multiplex PCR; TCRdb's copy keeps in-frame clones and lacks some. The sample lists under 1,900,000 clones; about 98.5% were seen once. Points on this clone: Antigen: not known.

This receptor was obtained from a man aged 25-45 years in good health. Sequencing was carried out using naive CD4+ T cells sorted from blood. The subset was: CD45RA+ positively selected. V usage is TRBV6-4 and J usage is TRBJ2-1, with 9 bases lining up with TRBD2. CDR3 residues: CASRGGRDGEQFF. The CDR3 coding sequence is TGTGCCAGCAGGGGCGGGAGGGACGGGGAGCAGTTCTTC.